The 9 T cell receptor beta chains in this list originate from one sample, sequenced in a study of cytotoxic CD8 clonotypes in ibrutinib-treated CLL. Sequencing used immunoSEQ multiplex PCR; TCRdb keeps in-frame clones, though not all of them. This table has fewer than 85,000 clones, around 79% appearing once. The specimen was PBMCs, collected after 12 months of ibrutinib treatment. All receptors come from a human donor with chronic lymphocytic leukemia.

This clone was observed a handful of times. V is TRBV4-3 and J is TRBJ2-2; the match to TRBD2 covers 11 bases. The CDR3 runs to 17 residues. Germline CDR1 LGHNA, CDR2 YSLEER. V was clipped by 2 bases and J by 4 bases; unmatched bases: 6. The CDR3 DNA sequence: TGCGCCAGCAGCCAAACACTAGCGGGAGTGGGCACCGGGGAGCTGTTTTTT. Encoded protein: CASSQTLAGVGTGELFF.

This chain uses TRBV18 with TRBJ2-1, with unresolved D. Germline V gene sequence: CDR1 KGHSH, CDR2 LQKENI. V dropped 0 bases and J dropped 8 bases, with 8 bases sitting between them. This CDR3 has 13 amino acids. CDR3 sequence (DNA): TGTGCCAGCTCACCACCGGGGTACGATGAGCAGTTCTTC. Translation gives CASSPPGYDEQFF.

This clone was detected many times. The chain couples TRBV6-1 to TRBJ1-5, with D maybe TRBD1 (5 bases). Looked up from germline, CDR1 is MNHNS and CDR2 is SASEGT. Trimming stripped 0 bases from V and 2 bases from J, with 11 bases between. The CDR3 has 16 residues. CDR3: CASSEAEGNGNQPQHF. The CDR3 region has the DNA TGTGCCAGCAGTGAAGCGGAGGGGAACGGCAATCAGCCCCAGCATTTT.

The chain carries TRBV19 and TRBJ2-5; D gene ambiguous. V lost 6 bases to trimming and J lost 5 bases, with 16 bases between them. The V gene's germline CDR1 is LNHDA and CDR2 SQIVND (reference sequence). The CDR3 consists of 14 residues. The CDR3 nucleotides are TGTGCCAGTAGGGCAGTAGGCCTCGGGGAGACCCAGTACTTC. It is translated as CASRAVGLGETQYF. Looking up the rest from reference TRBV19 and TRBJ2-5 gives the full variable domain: DGGITQSPKYLFRKEGQNVTLSCEQNLNHDAMYWYRQDPGQGLRLIYYSQIVNDFQKGDIAEGYSVSREKKESFPLTVTSAQKNPTAFYLCASRAVGLGETQYFGPGTRLLVL.

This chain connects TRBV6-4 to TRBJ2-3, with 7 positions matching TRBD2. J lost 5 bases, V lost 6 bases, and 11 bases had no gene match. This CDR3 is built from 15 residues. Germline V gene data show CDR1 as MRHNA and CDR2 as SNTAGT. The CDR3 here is CASSSGTNPVDTQYF. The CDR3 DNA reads TGTGCCAGCAGCTCCGGGACTAACCCAGTAGATACGCAGTATTTT.

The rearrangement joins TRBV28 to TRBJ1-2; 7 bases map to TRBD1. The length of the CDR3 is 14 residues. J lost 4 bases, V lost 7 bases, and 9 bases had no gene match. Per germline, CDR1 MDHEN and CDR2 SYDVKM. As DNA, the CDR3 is TGTGCCAGCACCATCCCAGGGGGGGCCTATGGCTACACCTTC. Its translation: CASTIPGGAYGYTF.

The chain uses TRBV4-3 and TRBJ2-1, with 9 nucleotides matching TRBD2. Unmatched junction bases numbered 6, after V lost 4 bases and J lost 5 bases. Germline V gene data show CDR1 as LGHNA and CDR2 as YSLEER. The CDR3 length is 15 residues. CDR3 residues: CASSLLAGANNEQFF. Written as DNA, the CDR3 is TGCGCCAGCAGCCTATTAGCGGGGGCCAACAATGAGCAGTTCTTC.

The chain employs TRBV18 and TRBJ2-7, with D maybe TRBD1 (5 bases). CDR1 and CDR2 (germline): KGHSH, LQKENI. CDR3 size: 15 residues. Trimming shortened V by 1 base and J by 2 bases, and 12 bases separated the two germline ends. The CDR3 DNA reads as TGTGCCAGCTCACCACGAAGGGAAGGGGCCTACGAGCAGTACTTC. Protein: CASSPRREGAYEQYF.

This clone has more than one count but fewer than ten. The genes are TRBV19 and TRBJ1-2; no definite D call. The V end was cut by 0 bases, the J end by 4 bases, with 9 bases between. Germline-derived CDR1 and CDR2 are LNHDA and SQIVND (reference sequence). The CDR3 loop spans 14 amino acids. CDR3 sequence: CASSIERSFYGYTF. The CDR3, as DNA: TGTGCCAGTAGTATAGAACGGAGTTTCTATGGCTACACCTTC.